The clone carrying this T cell receptor beta chain was observed at least ten times. Its antigen is not known. The data belong to a study of response to subunit inactivated influenza vaccine. TCRdb processed the RT-PCR reads anew with MiXCR; each CDR3 protein has one entry. This table holds roughly 670,000 distinct CDR3 sequences, around 15% found once. Notes on the study in general: New T cells are recruited in small numbers by each seasonal influenza vaccination, according to the authors' suggestion.

V dropped 4 bases and J dropped 1 base, with 14 bases sitting between them. The CDR3 covers 16 residues. Germline lookup yields CDR1 MNHEY and CDR2 SVGEGT. This rearrangement joins TRBV6-2 or TRBV6-3 to TRBJ2-1; perhaps TRBD1 as D (5 bases). Sequencing used PBMCs from blood, obtained less than 15 days before vaccination. The sequence came from a man between 50 and 59 years old who received an inactivated influenza vaccine. The CDR3 protein is CASSSDSLNSYNEQFF. In DNA form, the CDR3 reads TGTGCCAGCAGTTCTGACAGTTTGAATTCCTACAATGAGCAGTTCTTC.